This T cell receptor beta chain came from a study of shared clonotypes between healthy human individuals. The naive CD8 subset, CD45RO-negative cells positively selected for CCR7, excluded terminally differentiated effector memory CD45RA+ cells. Germline-derived CDR1 and CDR2 are SGDLS and YYNGEE. The CDR3 loop spans 15 amino acids. Trimming took off 3 bases at V and 12 bases at J, with 22 bases between the two ends. Sequencing used immunoSEQ multiplex PCR; TCRdb keeps in-frame clones, though not all of them. This table has some 2,100,000 clones, roughly 91% appearing once. The TCR comes from a man between 18 and 29 years old in good health. Some clones in this sample may be carry-over from other donors' samples. The V and J genes are TRBV9 and TRBJ2-1; TRBD2 is a possible D gene (6 bases). Sample: naive CD8+ T cells from PBMCs. The CDR3, as DNA: TGTGCCAGCAGCGGATCTAGCGCAATCATCAAGGGGCAGTTCTTC. Protein product: CASSGSSAIIKGQFF.